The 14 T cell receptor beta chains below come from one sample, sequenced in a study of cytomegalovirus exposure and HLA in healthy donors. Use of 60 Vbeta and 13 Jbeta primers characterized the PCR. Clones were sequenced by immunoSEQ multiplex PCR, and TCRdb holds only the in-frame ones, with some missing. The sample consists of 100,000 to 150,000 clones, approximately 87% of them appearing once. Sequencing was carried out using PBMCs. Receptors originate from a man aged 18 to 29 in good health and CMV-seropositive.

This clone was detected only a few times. DNA for the CDR3: TGTGCCAGCAGTGGTATCGGGTCCCCTAGCACAGATACGCAGTATTTT. This gives the protein CASSGIGSPSTDTQYF. The genes are TRBV6-1 and TRBJ2-3; D gene uncertain. CDR1 MNHNS and CDR2 SASEGT come from the germline V gene. The CDR3 is 16 amino acids. V gave up 4 bases and J gave up 0 bases, with 14 bases separating them.

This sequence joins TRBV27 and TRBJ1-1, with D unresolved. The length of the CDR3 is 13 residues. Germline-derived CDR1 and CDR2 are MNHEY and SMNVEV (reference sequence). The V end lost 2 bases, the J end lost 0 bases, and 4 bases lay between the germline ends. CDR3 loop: CASSLQMNTEAFF. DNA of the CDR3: TGTGCCAGCAGTTTACAGATGAACACTGAAGCTTTCTTT.

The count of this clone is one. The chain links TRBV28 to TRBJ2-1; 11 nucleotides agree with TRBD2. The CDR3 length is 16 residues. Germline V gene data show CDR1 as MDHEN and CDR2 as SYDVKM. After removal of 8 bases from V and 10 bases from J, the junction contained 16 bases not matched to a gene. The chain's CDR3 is CASFSSLAGGPWEQFF. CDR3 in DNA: TGTGCCAGCTTCTCTAGCTTAGCGGGGGGGCCTTGGGAGCAGTTCTTC.

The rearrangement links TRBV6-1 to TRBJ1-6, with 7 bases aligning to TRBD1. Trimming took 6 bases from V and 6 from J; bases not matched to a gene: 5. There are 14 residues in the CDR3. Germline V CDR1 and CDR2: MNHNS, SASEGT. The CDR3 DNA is TGTGCCAGCAGCGGACAGGCGGGTAATTCACCCCTCCACTTT. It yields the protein CASSGQAGNSPLHF.

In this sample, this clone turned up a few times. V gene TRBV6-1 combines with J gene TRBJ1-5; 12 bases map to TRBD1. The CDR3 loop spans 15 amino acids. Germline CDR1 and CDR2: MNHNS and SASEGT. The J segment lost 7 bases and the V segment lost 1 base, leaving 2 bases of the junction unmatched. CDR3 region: CASSEGGQGAQPQHF. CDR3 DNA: TGTGCCAGCAGTGAAGGGGGACAGGGGGCGCAGCCCCAGCATTTT.

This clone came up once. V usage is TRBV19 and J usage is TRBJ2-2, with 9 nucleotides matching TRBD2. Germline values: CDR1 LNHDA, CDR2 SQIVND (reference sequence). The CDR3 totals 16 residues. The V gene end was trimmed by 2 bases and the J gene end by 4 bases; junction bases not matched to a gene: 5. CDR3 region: CASSIFSGGFTGELFF. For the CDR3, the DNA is TGTGCCAGTAGTATATTTAGCGGGGGATTCACCGGGGAGCTGTTTTTT. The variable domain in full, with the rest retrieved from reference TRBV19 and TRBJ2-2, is DGGITQSPKYLFRKEGQNVTLSCEQNLNHDAMYWYRQDPGQGLRLIYYSQIVNDFQKGDIAEGYSVSREKKESFPLTVTSAQKNPTAFYLCASSIFSGGFTGELFFGEGSRLTVL.

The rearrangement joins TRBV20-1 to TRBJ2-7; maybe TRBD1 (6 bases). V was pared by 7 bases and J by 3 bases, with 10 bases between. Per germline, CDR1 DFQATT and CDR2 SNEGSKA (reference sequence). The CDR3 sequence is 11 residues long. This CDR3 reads CSVRDNYEQYF. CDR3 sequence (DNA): TGCAGTGTAAGGGACAACTACGAGCAGTACTTC.

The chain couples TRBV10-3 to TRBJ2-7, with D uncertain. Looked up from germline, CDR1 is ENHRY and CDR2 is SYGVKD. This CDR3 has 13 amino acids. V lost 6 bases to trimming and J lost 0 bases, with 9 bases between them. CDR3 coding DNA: TGTGCCATCAGCATAGACACCTCCTACGAGCAGTACTTC. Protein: CAISIDTSYEQYF.

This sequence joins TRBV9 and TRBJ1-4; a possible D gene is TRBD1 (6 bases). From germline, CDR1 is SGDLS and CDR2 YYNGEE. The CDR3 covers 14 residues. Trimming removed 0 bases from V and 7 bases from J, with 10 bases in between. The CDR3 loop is CASSVDTGTEKLFF. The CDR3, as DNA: TGTGCCAGCAGCGTAGACACAGGGACTGAAAAACTGTTTTTT.

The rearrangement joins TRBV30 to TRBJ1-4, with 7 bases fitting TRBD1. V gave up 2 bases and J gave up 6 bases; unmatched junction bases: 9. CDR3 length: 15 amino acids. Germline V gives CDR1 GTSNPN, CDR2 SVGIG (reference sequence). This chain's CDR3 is CAWSLRTGIDEKLFF. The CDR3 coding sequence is TGTGCCTGGAGTCTAAGGACAGGAATAGATGAAAAACTGTTTTTT.

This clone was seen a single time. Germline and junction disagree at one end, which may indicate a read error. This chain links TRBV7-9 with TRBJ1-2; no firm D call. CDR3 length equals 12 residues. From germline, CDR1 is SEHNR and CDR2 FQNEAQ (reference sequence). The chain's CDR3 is CSSSYEAHGYTF. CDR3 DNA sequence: TGTTCCAGCAGCTATGAGGCCCATGGCTACACCTTC. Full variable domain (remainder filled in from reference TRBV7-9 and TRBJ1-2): DTGVSQNPRHKITKRGQNVTFRCDPISEHNRLYWYRQTLGQGPEFLTYFQNEAQLEKSRLLSDRFSAERPKGSFSTLEIQRTEQGDSAMYLCSSSYEAHGYTFGSGTRLTVV.

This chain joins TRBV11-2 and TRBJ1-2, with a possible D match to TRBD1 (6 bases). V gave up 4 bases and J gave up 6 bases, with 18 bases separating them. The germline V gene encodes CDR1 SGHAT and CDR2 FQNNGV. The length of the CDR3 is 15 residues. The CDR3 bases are TGTGCCAGCAGCTACGGGGGCGGGGGACTAAATGGCTACACCTTC. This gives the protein CASSYGGGGLNGYTF.

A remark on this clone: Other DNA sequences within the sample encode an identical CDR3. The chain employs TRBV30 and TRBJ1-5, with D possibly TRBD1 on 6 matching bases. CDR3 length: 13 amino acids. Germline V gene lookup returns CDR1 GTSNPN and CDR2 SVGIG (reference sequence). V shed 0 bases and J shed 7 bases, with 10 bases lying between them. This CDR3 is CAWSVQGDQPQHF. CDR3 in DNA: TGTGCCTGGAGTGTACAGGGAGACCAGCCCCAGCATTTT.

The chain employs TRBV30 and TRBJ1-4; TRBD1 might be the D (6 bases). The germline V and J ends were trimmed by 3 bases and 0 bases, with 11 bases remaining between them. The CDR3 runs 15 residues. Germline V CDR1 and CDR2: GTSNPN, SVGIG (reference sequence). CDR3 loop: CAWRPQGTTNEKLFF. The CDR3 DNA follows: TGTGCCTGGAGACCGCAGGGGACAACTAATGAAAAACTGTTTTTT.